This T cell receptor (beta chain) comes out of a study of Ad26.COV2.S vaccination and SARS-CoV-2 variants. There are 15 residues in the CDR3. Germline assignment: CDR1 MDHEN and CDR2 SYDVKM. The V gene end was trimmed by 6 bases and the J gene end by 2 bases; junction bases not matched to a gene: 8. TCRdb's table, derived via immunoSEQ multiplex PCR, lists solely in-frame clones and lacks some. The sample lists about 400,000 clones, around 91% seen once, with around 1.8% in the top ten. Treatment: around 19 received Ad26.COV2.S at low or high dose, single or two shots; roughly five received placebo; per-sample allocation not given. Samples analyzed were those drawn on day 63 after the first vaccine or placebo injection. A single count supports this clone. As yet, its antigen is unknown. Study results and limitations: Reports say spike-specific CD8+ and CD4+ T cell responses covered substantial breadth after vaccination.

V is TRBV28 and J is TRBJ2-7, with TRBD1 identical over 9 bases. This sequence originates from a person aged 18-60 years who received the Ad26.COV2.S COVID-19 vaccine or a placebo. The input for sequencing was peripheral blood, taken in a trial of Ad26.COV2.S vaccine versus placebo. CDR3 residues: CASRITGGPTYEQYF. In nucleotides, the CDR3 is TGTGCCAGCAGGATCACAGGGGGCCCAACCTACGAGCAGTACTTC.